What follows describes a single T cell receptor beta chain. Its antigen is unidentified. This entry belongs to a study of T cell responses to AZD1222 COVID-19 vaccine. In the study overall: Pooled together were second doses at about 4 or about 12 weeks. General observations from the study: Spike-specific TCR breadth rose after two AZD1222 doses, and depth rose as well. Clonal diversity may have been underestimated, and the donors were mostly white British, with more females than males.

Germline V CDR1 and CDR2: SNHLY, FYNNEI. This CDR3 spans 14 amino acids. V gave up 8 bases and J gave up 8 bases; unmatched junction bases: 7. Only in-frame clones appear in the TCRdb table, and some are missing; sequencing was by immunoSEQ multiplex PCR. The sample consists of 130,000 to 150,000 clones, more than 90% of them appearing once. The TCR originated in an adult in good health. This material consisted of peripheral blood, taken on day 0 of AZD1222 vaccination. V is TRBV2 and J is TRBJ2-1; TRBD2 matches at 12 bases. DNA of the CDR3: TGTGCCAGCTCGACTAGCGGGAGCCGTCATGAGCAGTTCTTC. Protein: CASSTSGSRHEQFF. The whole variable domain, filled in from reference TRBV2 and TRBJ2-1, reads EPEVTQTPSHQVTQMGQEVILRCVPISNHLYFYWYRQILGQKVEFLVSFYNNEISEKSEIFDDQFSVERPDGSNFTLKIRSTKLEDSAMYFCASSTSGSRHEQFFGPGTRLTVL.